This T cell receptor (beta chain) was recorded in a study of regulatory T cells in long-lasting Graves disease. Study conclusions and caveats: TRBV28, TRBJ1-2 and TRBJ2-5 were favored in persistent disease. Persistent patients had a count of shared public clonotypes (approximately 3,000) that exceeded that of new patients (around 1,000).

The authors built TCR beta libraries using iRepertoire HTBI primers and Arm-PCR of CDR3 regions. TCRdb re-called the multiplex PCR reads with MiXCR, one entry per CDR3 protein. Of approximately 470,000 distinct CDR3 sequences in the sample, around 15% are singletons; the top ten hold 9% to 15%. The time point is: newly diagnosed GD, antithyroid drugs for less than 3 months. There was RNA extracted from PBMCs, and the TCR library was made from it. V was trimmed by 2 bases and J by 4 bases, leaving 18 bases between them. The length of the CDR3 is 16 residues. Looked up from germline, CDR1 is GTSNPN and CDR2 is SVGIG (reference sequence). With regard to this clonotype: Its antigen is still unknown.

These data are also associated with another study on T cells in Graves' hyperthyroidism and ophthalmopathy. Turning to that study: When the TCR CDR3 underwent first-round RT-PCR, the HTBI primer set was used.

The chain carries TRBV30 and TRBJ1-5; D may be TRBD1 (5 bases). The sequence was obtained from a man aged 35-49 years with Graves disease. Sequenced material: peripheral blood mononuclear cells (PBMCs), taken at new diagnosis, from a patient treated with antithyroid drugs. CDR3 coding DNA: TGTGCCTGGAGTCCAAACGGGGCAGGGTGGAATCAGCCCCAGCATTTT. Amino acids: CAWSPNGAGWNQPQHF.